The following is a T cell receptor beta chain sequence with its context. Its antigen is as yet unknown. The CDR3 is made up of 14 amino acids. The V end was cut by 4 bases, the J end by 0 bases, with 7 bases between. Germline values: CDR1 SGHDN, CDR2 FVKESK. The data stem from a study of lymphopenia after photon versus proton radiotherapy. Overall study results and limits: In patients who died, overall survival fell as post-nadir TCR diversity dropped more. Post-nadir diversity loss with photons came from oligoclonal expansion, particularly CD8+ Temra cells. Relative stability marked proton patients; photon patients lost diversity and naive cells.

Method: immunoSEQ multiplex PCR; TCRdb's copy keeps in-frame clones and lacks some. The data show about 62,000 clones, 87% seen once. This receptor was identified in an elderly man with esophageal cancer. The sample was peripheral blood, taken from a patient treated with proton-based radiotherapy. The chain combines TRBV14 with TRBJ1-3; D remains ambiguous. The DNA for the CDR3 is TGTGCCAGCAGCCCCCTTTACTCTGGAAACACCATATATTTT. Residues: CASSPLYSGNTIYF.